This is a list of T cell receptor beta chains from one sample in a study of neoadjuvant anti-PD-1 for oral cavity cancer. Assay used: immunoSEQ multiplex PCR; TCRdb lists only in-frame clones, some missing. Of about 6,000 clones listed, about three fifths are singletons. Sequenced here: tumor tissue, sampled before nivolumab (anti-PD-1) treatment. The receptors were gathered from a person aged 35-79 years with oral cavity squamous cell carcinoma. The conserved cysteine and the conserved F or W are not part of the CDR3 here.

>TRBV7-8|11|TRBJ1-1
ASSLQGRVGAF
>TRBV21-1|12|TRBJ2-7
ASSKDVAFESLY
>TRBV6-5|13|TRBJ2-1
ASSSGTGGYNEQF
>TRBV9|14|TRBJ2-1
ASSGGIAGGNNEQF
>TRBV2|14|TRBJ1-3
ASSEAMLSSGNTIY
>TRBV7-8|11|TRBJ2-7
ASSLELSYEQY
>TRBV5-1|11|TRBJ1-1
ASSLDAIAEAF
>TRBV2|12|TRBJ2-1
ASSEARGHNEQF
>TRBV6-5|10|TRBJ2-5
ASSFRGETQY
>TRBV27|11|TRBJ2-7
ASSSPQGSEQY
>TRBV28|13|TRBJ1-2
ASSSAGVGVYGYT
>TRBV5-1|12|TRBJ2-1
ASSSGDSYNEQF
>TRBV18|12|TRBJ2-7
ASIGTGGNYEQY
>TRBV29-1|12|TRBJ2-7
SVRSGQVPAEQY
>TRBV19|12|TRBJ1-5
ASRPTGGNQPQH
>TRBV2|15|TRBJ2-3
ASSGGQGGGSTDTQY
>TRBV7-6|12|TRBJ1-1
ASSPSERVVGAF
>TRBV25-1|11|TRBJ1-1
ASRKQEYTEAF